This TCR beta chain comes out of a study of shared clonotypes between healthy human individuals. Remarks on this clone: Its antigen is unknown.

J lost 8 bases, V lost 2 bases, and 5 bases had no gene match. The CDR3 length is 14 residues. Germline V CDR1 and CDR2: KGHSH, LQKENI. Libraries were prepared by immunoSEQ multiplex PCR; TCRdb keeps only in-frame clonotypes and omits some of them. The sample holds just over 2,000,000 clones, about 95% seen once. Overall study findings and caveats: Some naive CD4 clonotypes, roughly 4.8%, turned up in common across several donors. The study drew on few donors, limiting represented genetic and exposure-history diversity. The study found lower generation probabilities in non-shared clonotypes than in those shared by all four donors.

The naive CD8 fraction comprised CD45RO-negative cells positively selected for CCR7 and excluded terminally differentiated effector memory CD45RA+ cells. The chain couples TRBV18 to TRBJ2-1; 8 bases line up with TRBD1. The clonotype was recovered from a man aged 18 to 35 in good health. Sequencing used naive CD8+ T cells sorted from blood. This CDR3 is CASSPDRGNDEQFF. CDR3 nucleotide sequence: TGTGCCAGCTCACCAGACAGGGGAAACGATGAGCAGTTCTTC.